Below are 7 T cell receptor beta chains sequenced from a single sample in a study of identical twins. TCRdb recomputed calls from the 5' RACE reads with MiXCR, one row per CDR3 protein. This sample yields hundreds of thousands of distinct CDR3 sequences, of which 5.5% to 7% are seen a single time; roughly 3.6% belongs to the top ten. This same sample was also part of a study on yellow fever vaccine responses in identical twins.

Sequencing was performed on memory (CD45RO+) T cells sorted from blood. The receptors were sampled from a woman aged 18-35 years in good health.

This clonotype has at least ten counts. CDR3 loop: CASSGSYEQYV. The DNA of the CDR3 is TGTGCCAGCAGCGGGTCCTACGAGCAGTACGTC. The chain recombines TRBV11-2 with TRBJ2-7; unclear D gene. V gave up 5 bases and J gave up 1 base, with 3 bases separating them. Germline V gene lookup returns CDR1 SGHAT and CDR2 FQNNGV. There are 11 residues in the CDR3.

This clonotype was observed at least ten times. The CDR3 sequence: CASSSRGLNTEAFF. The DNA of the CDR3 is TGTGCCAGCAGTTCTCGCGGGCTGAACACTGAAGCTTTCTTT. The V call is TRBV12-3 or TRBV12-4, the J call TRBJ1-1; no clear D. The CDR3 is made up of 14 amino acids. Trimming cost V 4 bases and J 0 bases, with 9 bases left between them.

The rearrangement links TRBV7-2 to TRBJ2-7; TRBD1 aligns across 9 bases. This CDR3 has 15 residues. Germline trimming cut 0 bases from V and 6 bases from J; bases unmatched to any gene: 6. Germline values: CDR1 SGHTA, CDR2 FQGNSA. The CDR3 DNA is TGTGCCAGCAGCTTAGCGGGACAGGGTATCGGCGAGCAGTACTTC. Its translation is CASSLAGQGIGEQYF. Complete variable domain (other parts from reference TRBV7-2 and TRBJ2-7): GAGVSQSPSNKVTEKGKDVELRCDPISGHTALYWYRQSLGQGLEFLIYFQGNSAPDKSGLPSDRFSAERTGGSVSTLTIQRTQQEDSAVYLCASSLAGQGIGEQYFGPGTRLTVT.

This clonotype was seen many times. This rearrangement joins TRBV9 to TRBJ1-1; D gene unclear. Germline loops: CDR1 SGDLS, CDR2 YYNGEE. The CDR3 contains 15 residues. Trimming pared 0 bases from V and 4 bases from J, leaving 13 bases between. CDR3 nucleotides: TGTGCCAGCAGCGTAGTAGGTACGGGGAGCACTGAAGCTTTCTTT. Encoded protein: CASSVVGTGSTEAFF.

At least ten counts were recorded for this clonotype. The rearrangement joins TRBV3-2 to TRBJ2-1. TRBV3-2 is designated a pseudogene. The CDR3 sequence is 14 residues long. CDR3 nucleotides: TGTGCCAGCAGCCAAGAAACAGCGTACAATGAGCAGTTCTTC. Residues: CASSQETAYNEQFF.

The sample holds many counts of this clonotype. CDR3 residues: CASSLRLAGVLYF. The DNA of the CDR3 is TGTGCCAGCAGTTTACGACTAGCGGGAGTTTTGTACTTC. The J gene is TRBJ2-7, the V gene TRBV27; 12 bases align to TRBD2. This CDR3 has 13 residues. V was pared by 2 bases and J by 12 bases, with 5 bases of the junction left unmatched. Germline CDR1 MNHEY, CDR2 SMNVEV (reference sequence).

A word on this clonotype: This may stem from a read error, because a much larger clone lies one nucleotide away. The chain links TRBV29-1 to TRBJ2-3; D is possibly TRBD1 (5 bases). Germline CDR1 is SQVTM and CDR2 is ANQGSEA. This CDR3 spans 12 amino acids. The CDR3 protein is CSVEGMTDTRYF. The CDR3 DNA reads TGCAGCGTTGAAGGGATGACAGATACGCGGTATTTT.